This T cell receptor beta chain emerged from a study of T cells in Graves' hyperthyroidism and ophthalmopathy. PBMCs stemmed from about 9.5 ml fresh peripheral blood. Amplification of TCR beta CDR3 regions was performed using RNA transcripts as template. An initial round of RT-PCR targeting the TCR CDR3 relied on the HTBI primer set. TCRdb reanalysed the multiplex PCR reads using MiXCR and keeps one entry per CDR3 protein. This repertoire shows hundreds of thousands of distinct CDR3 sequences, 15% found once; its top ten account for approximately 30%. The sequenced sample consisted of blood. The source is a woman aged 30 to 39 with Graves' hyperthyroidism.

In DNA, the CDR3 is TGTGCCAGTAGTATAATGTGGGTGGGAGACGGCCCCTACGAGCAGTACTTC. This sequence encodes CASSIMWVGDGPYEQYF. This chain links TRBV19 with TRBJ2-7, with a possible D match to TRBD2 (5 bases). CDR3 size: 17 residues. The germline gives CDR1 LNHDA, CDR2 SQIVND (reference sequence). The V end was cut by 2 bases, the J end by 2 bases, with 19 bases between.